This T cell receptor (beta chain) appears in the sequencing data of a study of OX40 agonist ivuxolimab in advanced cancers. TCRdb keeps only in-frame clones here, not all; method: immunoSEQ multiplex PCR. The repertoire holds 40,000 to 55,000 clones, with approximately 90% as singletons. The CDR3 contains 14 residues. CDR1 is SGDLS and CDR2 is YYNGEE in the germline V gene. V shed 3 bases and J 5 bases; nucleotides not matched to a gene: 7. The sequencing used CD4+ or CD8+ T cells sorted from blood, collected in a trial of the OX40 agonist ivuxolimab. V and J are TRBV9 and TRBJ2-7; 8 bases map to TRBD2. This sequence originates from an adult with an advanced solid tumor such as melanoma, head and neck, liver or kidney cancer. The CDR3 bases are TGTGCCAGCAGCGGAGGACTAGCTATTCACGAGCAGTACTTC. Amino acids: CASSGGLAIHEQYF. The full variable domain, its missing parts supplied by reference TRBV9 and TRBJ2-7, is DSGVTQTPKHLITATGQRVTLRCSPRSGDLSVYWYQQSLDQGLQFLIQYYNGEERAKGNILERFSAQQFPDLHSELNLSSLELGDSALYFCASSGGLAIHEQYFGPGTRLTVT.